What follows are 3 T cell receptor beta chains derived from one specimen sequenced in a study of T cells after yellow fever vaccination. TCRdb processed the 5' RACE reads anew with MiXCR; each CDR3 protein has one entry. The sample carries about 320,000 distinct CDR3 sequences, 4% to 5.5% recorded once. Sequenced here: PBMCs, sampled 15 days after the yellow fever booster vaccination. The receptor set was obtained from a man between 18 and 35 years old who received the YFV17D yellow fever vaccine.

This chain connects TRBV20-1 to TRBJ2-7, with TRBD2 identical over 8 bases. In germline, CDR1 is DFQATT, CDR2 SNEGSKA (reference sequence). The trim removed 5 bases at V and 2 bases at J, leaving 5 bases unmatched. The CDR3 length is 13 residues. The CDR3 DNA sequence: TGCAGTGCTCCGGGACTAGGAACCTACGAGCAGTACTTC. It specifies CSAPGLGTYEQYF.

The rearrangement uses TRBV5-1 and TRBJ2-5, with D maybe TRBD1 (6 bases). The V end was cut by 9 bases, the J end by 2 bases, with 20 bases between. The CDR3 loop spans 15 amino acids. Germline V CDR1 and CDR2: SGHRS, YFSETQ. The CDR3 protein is CATTRQGRGQETQYF. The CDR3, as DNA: TGCGCCACCACCCGGCAGGGGCGCGGGCAAGAGACCCAGTACTTC.

In nucleotides, the CDR3 is TGTGCCACCAGTGATGGGCGGACCATCAATGAAAAACTGTTTTTT. This encodes CATSDGRTINEKLFF. This chain uses TRBV24-1 with TRBJ1-4; D not certain. The CDR3 is made up of 15 amino acids. The germline V gene encodes CDR1 KGHDR and CDR2 SFDVKD. The V end lost 3 bases, the J end lost 5 bases, and 12 bases lay between the germline ends.